These 21 T cell receptor beta chains were sequenced from one sample in a study of shared clonotypes between healthy human individuals. The repertoire was sequenced with immunoSEQ multiplex PCR; TCRdb's copy has only in-frame clones and lacks some. Found here are millions of clones, just over 90% of them singletons; the top ten hold about 0.37%. What was sequenced was naive CD4+ T cells from PBMCs. Subset here: CD45RA+ positively selected. The receptors were sampled from a man between 18 and 35 years old in good health. Some clones in this sample may be carry-over from other donors' samples.

The V gene is TRBV5-1, the J gene TRBJ1-5, with 7 bases matching TRBD1. The CDR3 runs 15 residues. Germline V CDR1 and CDR2: SGHRS, YFSETQ. Unmatched junction bases numbered 7, after V lost 3 bases and J lost 4 bases. The CDR3 region is CASSSGQAGNQPQHF. CDR3 DNA sequence: TGCGCCAGCAGCTCCGGACAGGCGGGAAATCAGCCCCAGCATTTT.

V is TRBV7-2 and J is TRBJ2-7; D is undetermined. Germline V gene sequence: CDR1 SGHTA, CDR2 FQGNSA. The CDR3 sequence is 12 residues long. Between the trimmed V and J ends, which lost 2 bases and 6 bases, there was a span of 8 bases. The CDR3 DNA follows: TGTGCCAGCAGCTTAAGTATAGGCGAGCAGTACTTC. This encodes CASSLSIGEQYF.

The rearrangement uses TRBV5-1 and TRBJ2-1; 7 bases are shared with TRBD2. The V gene end was trimmed by 3 bases and the J gene end by 8 bases; junction bases not matched to a gene: 8. Germline CDR1 reads SGHRS; CDR2 reads YFSETQ. The CDR3 spans 14 residues. The CDR3 DNA reads TGCGCCAGCAGCTACTGGACTAGTGTCGATGAGCAGTTCTTC. Protein: CASSYWTSVDEQFF.

The gene calls are TRBV18 and TRBJ2-5, with 7 bases matching TRBD1. V was pared by 2 bases and J by 4 bases, with 4 bases of the junction left unmatched. Germline loops: CDR1 KGHSH, CDR2 LQKENI. The length of the CDR3 is 14 residues. The CDR3 region has the DNA TGTGCCAGCTCACCAGAGGGGGCCGGAGAGACCCAGTACTTC. Amino acids: CASSPEGAGETQYF.

This CDR3 reads CASSLISGGGPFGDTQYF. The CDR3 region has the DNA TGTGCCAGCAGCCTAATCTCGGGAGGAGGCCCCTTTGGAGATACGCAGTATTTT. The rearrangement joins TRBV4-2 to TRBJ2-3; 7 nucleotides match TRBD2. J gave up 5 bases and V 4 bases, and 18 bases lay outside the gene matches. Germline V lookup: CDR1 LGHNA, CDR2 YNFKEQ. The CDR3 has 18 amino acids.

This chain joins TRBV29-1 and TRBJ2-1; weak D call: TRBD2 (6 bases). V lost 8 bases to trimming and J lost 8 bases, with 19 bases between them. CDR1 is SQVTM, CDR2 ANQGSEA, per germline. The CDR3 extends over 13 amino acids. The CDR3 here is CSLVRENGDEQFF. The DNA of the CDR3 is TGCAGCTTAGTACGGGAGAACGGCGATGAGCAGTTCTTC.

The count of this clone is one. V usage is TRBV30 and J usage is TRBJ1-3; no reliable D call. The CDR3 is made up of 10 amino acids. Trimming pared 5 bases from V and 5 bases from J, leaving 4 bases between. CDR1 and CDR2 (germline): GTSNPN, SVGIG (reference sequence). The CDR3 here is CAWGRNTIYF. DNA of the CDR3: TGTGCCTGGGGGAGAAACACCATATATTTT.

Concerning this clone itself: This specimen includes other DNA sequences encoding the same CDR3. This chain's CDR3 is CASSPSPNTEAFF. CDR3 sequence (DNA): TGTGCCAGCAGCCCATCCCCGAACACTGAAGCTTTCTTT. This chain uses TRBV7-3 with TRBJ1-1; D not resolved. The CDR3 consists of 13 residues. In germline, CDR1 is SGHTA, CDR2 FQGTGA. V was pared by 5 bases and J by 1 base, with 8 bases between. Combining the CDR3 with reference TRBV7-3 and TRBJ1-1 gives the whole variable domain GAGVSQTPSNKVTEKGKYVELRCDPISGHTALYWYRQSLGQGPEFLIYFQGTGAADDSGLPNDRFFAVRPEGSVSTLKIQRTERGDSAVYLCASSPSPNTEAFFGQGTRLTVV.

The chain carries TRBV7-9 and TRBJ2-7; 12 bases are shared with TRBD2. From germline, CDR1 is SEHNR and CDR2 FQNEAQ (reference sequence). This CDR3 is built from 15 residues. V trimming: 5 bases; J trimming: 1 base; junction bases outside the gene matches: 3. The CDR3 DNA is TGTGCCAGCAGCCGGACTAGCGGGGAGTCCTACGAGCAGTACTTC. This translates into CASSRTSGESYEQYF.

This clone was observed a few times. The V gene is TRBV5-4, the J gene TRBJ1-2; a weak D match, TRBD1 (5 bases). CDR3 length: 14 amino acids. Trimming cost V 3 bases and J 6 bases, with 15 bases left between them. Germline CDR1 reads SGHNT; CDR2 reads YYREEE (reference sequence). The CDR3 here is CASSSRDLQNGYTF. The CDR3 DNA reads TGTGCCAGCAGCTCCCGGGACCTACAAAATGGCTACACCTTC.

The V and J genes are TRBV6-5 and TRBJ2-7; possible D gene TRBD1, 5 bases. The CDR3 has 15 amino acids. The ends were cut back, 1 base at V and 2 bases at J, with 12 bases in the middle. Germline CDR1 is MNHEY and CDR2 is SVGAGI. CDR3 region: CASSYFGQGPYEQYF. DNA for the CDR3: TGTGCCAGCAGTTACTTCGGTCAGGGTCCCTACGAGCAGTACTTC.

The V and J genes are TRBV29-1 and TRBJ1-3, with D maybe TRBD1 (5 bases). Deletions cut 5 bases from V and 0 bases from J, with 14 bases between. The CDR3 is 15 residues long. CDR1 and CDR2 (germline): SQVTM, ANQGSEA. CDR3 nucleotide sequence: TGCAGCGTTAGACTGATGGGGGGCTCTGGAAACACCATATATTTT. Encoded protein: CSVRLMGGSGNTIYF.

The rearrangement links TRBV28 to TRBJ2-1, with TRBD2 as a possible D gene (6 bases). There are 16 residues in the CDR3. Germline V gene data show CDR1 as MDHEN and CDR2 as SYDVKM. Deletions cut 7 bases from V and 6 bases from J, with 22 bases between. The CDR3 loop is CASMMGGSWNFNEQFF. CDR3 in DNA: TGTGCCAGCATGATGGGAGGCAGTTGGAACTTCAATGAGCAGTTCTTC. The full variable domain, in which reference TRBV28 and TRBJ2-1 provide the parts outside the CDR3, is DVKVTQSSRYLVKRTGEKVFLECVQDMDHENMFWYRQDPGLGLRLIYFSYDVKMKEKGDIPEGYSVSREKKERFSLILESASTNQTSMYLCASMMGGSWNFNEQFFGPGTRLTVL.

This clone was recorded once. The chain is built from TRBV10-2 and TRBJ2-7; TRBD2 matches 12 bases. The CDR3 sequence is 13 residues long. After removal of 7 bases from V and 7 bases from J, the junction contained 5 bases not matched to a gene. Germline CDR1 is WSHSY and CDR2 is SAAADI. The CDR3: CASNLAGGREQYF. CDR3 coding DNA: TGCGCCAGCAACCTAGCGGGAGGGCGTGAGCAGTACTTC.

The chain carries TRBV6-1 and TRBJ2-1; D gene uncertain. V was trimmed by 0 bases and J by 3 bases, leaving 12 bases between them. The germline CDR1 and CDR2 sequences are MNHNS and SASEGT. The CDR3 is made up of 16 amino acids. CDR3 coding DNA: TGTGCCAGCAGTGAAGCCTGGCCCCTCGGCTACAATGAGCAGTTCTTC. As protein: CASSEAWPLGYNEQFF.

The rearrangement links TRBV5-1 to TRBJ2-3; D not certain. The CDR3 totals 15 residues. V was pared by 0 bases and J by 4 bases, with 12 bases between. Germline V CDR1 and CDR2: SGHRS, YFSETQ. The CDR3 bases are TGCGCCAGCAGCTTGGCCGAATGGGGTGCAGATACGCAGTATTTT. It translates to CASSLAEWGADTQYF.

The chain links TRBV11-2 to TRBJ2-5; the D call may be TRBD1 or TRBD2 (5 bases each). Germline assignment: CDR1 SGHAT and CDR2 FQNNGV. V was pared by 2 bases and J by 5 bases, with 9 bases between. The CDR3 is made up of 13 amino acids. CDR3 sequence: CASSLSRDETQYF. Written as DNA, the CDR3 is TGTGCCAGCAGCTTAAGCAGGGACGAGACCCAGTACTTC. The whole variable domain, remainder taken from reference TRBV11-2 and TRBJ2-5, is EAGVAQSPRYKIIEKRQSVAFWCNPISGHATLYWYQQILGQGPKLLIQFQNNGVVDDSQLPKDRFSAERLKGVDSTLKIQPAKLEDSAVYLCASSLSRDETQYFGPGTRLLVL.

This sequence joins TRBV5-1 and TRBJ2-4; a possible D gene is TRBD2 (6 bases). Germline V gene data show CDR1 as SGHRS and CDR2 as YFSETQ. Trimming pared 5 bases from V and 4 bases from J, leaving 19 bases between. The CDR3 totals 16 residues. CDR3 nucleotides: TGCGCCAGCAGTGGGGGAGGTCCCGGAGGGAAAAACATTCAGTACTTC. Translated, it gives CASSGGGPGGKNIQYF.

This clone was seen more than once but under ten times. CDR3 residues: CASSERDRGDAFF. The CDR3 DNA reads TGTGCCAGCAGTGAAAGGGACAGGGGGGATGCTTTCTTT. The V gene is TRBV6-1, the J gene TRBJ1-1; TRBD1 aligns across 11 bases. Losses at the gene ends were 2 bases for V and 11 bases for J; bases not matched to a gene: 4. This CDR3 is 13 amino acids long. The germline V gene encodes CDR1 MNHNS and CDR2 SASEGT.

Only one count was recorded for this clone. The chain has TRBV19 and TRBJ2-3; possibly TRBD1 for D (6 bases). The CDR3 contains 16 residues. Trimming removed 5 bases from V and 5 bases from J, with 20 bases in between. Germline V CDR1 and CDR2: LNHDA, SQIVND (reference sequence). The CDR3 loop is CASSFGQPLRGDTQYF. The DNA for the CDR3 is TGTGCCAGTAGTTTCGGACAGCCCTTACGAGGAGATACGCAGTATTTT.

V gene TRBV6-5 combines with J gene TRBJ2-1; D is undetermined. V was trimmed by 0 bases and J by 5 bases, leaving 11 bases between them. There are 15 residues in the CDR3. CDR1 is MNHEY, CDR2 SVGAGI, per germline. The CDR3 coding sequence is TGTGCCAGCAGTTACTCGGTCGGTCCCCACAATGAGCAGTTCTTC. This translates into CASSYSVGPHNEQFF.